A selection of T cell receptor beta chains follows, all from one sample in a study of T cell responses to AZD1222 COVID-19 vaccine. Sequencing used immunoSEQ multiplex PCR; TCRdb keeps in-frame clones, though not all of them. This table holds roughly 84,000 clones, roughly 89% found once. The sequenced sample was peripheral blood, obtained 28 days after the second AZD1222 dose. All receptors derive from an adult who received the AZD1222 COVID-19 vaccine. Each CDR3 is given with its conserved first and last residue. D genes are given only for firm matches. Clone size, where shown, is once, few, many, or a class for clones that have expanded.

size: once; D: NA; V: TRBV11-1; J: TRBJ1-1; DNA: TGTGCCAGCCCTGCACCCACAGGTTCGGTCACTGAAGCTTTCTTT; CDR3: CASPAPTGSVTEAFF
size: NA; D: TRBD1; V: TRBV6-4; J: TRBJ1-3; DNA: TGTGCCAGCACTGAGGGACAGACTAGCTCTGGAAACACCATATATTTT; CDR3: CASTEGQTSSGNTIYF
size: NA; D: TRBD1; V: TRBV6-5; J: TRBJ1-6; DNA: TGTGCCAGCAGTTTACGGACAGGGGTCAATTCACCCCTCCACTTT; CDR3: CASSLRTGVNSPLHF
size: NA; D: NA; V: TRBV28; J: TRBJ2-6; DNA: TGTGCCAGCAGTTTTACCACTTCTGGGGCCAACGTCCTGACTTTC; CDR3: CASSFTTSGANVLTF
size: NA; D: NA; V: TRBV5-6; J: TRBJ2-7; DNA: TGTGCCAGCAGCCAGGACGCGAGCTCCTACGAGCAGTACTTC; CDR3: CASSQDASSYEQYF
size: NA; D: NA; V: TRBV19; J: TRBJ1-2; DNA: TGTGCCAGTAGTATGCGGATGGAGGACGATGGCTACACCTTC; CDR3: CASSMRMEDDGYTF
size: NA; D: NA; V: TRBV9; J: TRBJ2-5; DNA: TGTGCCAGCAGCGTAGCTGGACTAATAGAAGAGACCCAGTACTTC; CDR3: CASSVAGLIEETQYF
size: NA; D: NA; V: TRBV12-3/TRBV12-4; J: TRBJ1-1; DNA: TGTGCCAGCAGTTCACCCGTTAGGGTTGAAGCTTTCTTT; CDR3: CASSSPVRVEAFF
size: NA; D: NA; V: TRBV5-4; J: TRBJ2-7; DNA: TGTGCCAGCAGCCCAAAGGGGAGGGGGCCCTCCTACGAGCAGTACTTC; CDR3: CASSPKGRGPSYEQYF
size: NA; D: TRBD2; V: TRBV7-2; J: TRBJ2-3; DNA: TGTGCCAGCAGCTTAGCGGGACTAGGGTTAAATACGCAGTATTTT; CDR3: CASSLAGLGLNTQYF
size: few; D: NA; V: TRBV7-9; J: TRBJ1-1; DNA: TGTGCCAGCAGCTTAGGCGGGCGGAACACTGAAGCTTTCTTT; CDR3: CASSLGGRNTEAFF
size: NA; D: TRBD1; V: TRBV6-2/TRBV6-3; J: TRBJ2-1; DNA: TGTGCCAGCAGTTTCCTGGACAGGGGCCCGGGGCAGTTCTTC; CDR3: CASSFLDRGPGQFF
size: NA; D: NA; V: TRBV28; J: TRBJ2-6; DNA: TGTGCCAGCTTACCCGGGGGCTCTGGGGCCAACGTCCTGACTTTC; CDR3: CASLPGGSGANVLTF
size: NA; D: NA; V: TRBV4-2; J: TRBJ2-3; DNA: TGTGCCAGCAGCCCCGTGACGAGCACAGATACGCAGTATTTT; CDR3: CASSPVTSTDTQYF
size: NA; D: TRBD1; V: TRBV27; J: TRBJ2-4; DNA: TGTGCCAGCAGTTCACCTCGGACAGGGAGGTTAGGGACCAAAAACATTCAGTACTTC; CDR3: CASSSPRTGRLGTKNIQYF
size: NA; D: NA; V: TRBV4-3; J: TRBJ2-1; DNA: TGCGCCAGCAGCCAAGAACGAGGCAGCCGCCTTTCCAATGAGCAGTTCTTC; CDR3: CASSQERGSRLSNEQFF
size: NA; D: TRBD1; V: TRBV5-5; J: TRBJ2-1; DNA: TGTGCCAGCAGCCCGGGACAGCTCCTCGATAATGAGCAGTTCTTC; CDR3: CASSPGQLLDNEQFF
size: NA; D: NA; V: TRBV9; J: TRBJ1-6; DNA: TGTGCCAGCAGCTCGACCGGATCCTATAATTCACCCCTCCACTTT; CDR3: CASSSTGSYNSPLHF
size: NA; D: TRBD1; V: TRBV5-4; J: TRBJ2-1; DNA: TGTGCCAGCAGCGCCGCCGGGACAGGGAACTACAATGAGCAGTTCTTC; CDR3: CASSAAGTGNYNEQFF
size: NA; D: TRBD1; V: TRBV19; J: TRBJ1-2; DNA: TGTGCCAGTAGTATAGATCGGGACAGGGGTGATGGCTACACCTTC; CDR3: CASSIDRDRGDGYTF
size: NA; D: NA; V: TRBV7-3; J: TRBJ2-3; DNA: TGTGCCAGCAGCTTAACGTGGGGTGGGACAGATACGCAGTATTTT; CDR3: CASSLTWGGTDTQYF
size: NA; D: NA; V: TRBV5-1; J: TRBJ2-2; DNA: TGCGCCAGCAGCTTGGGCAGGTTGGACGGGGAGCTGTTTTTT; CDR3: CASSLGRLDGELFF
size: NA; D: TRBD1; V: TRBV10-3; J: TRBJ2-7; DNA: TGTGCCATCAGTGACGCCGGGACAGGTTCATCCTACGAGCAGTACTTC; CDR3: CAISDAGTGSSYEQYF
size: once; D: NA; V: TRBV6-5; J: TRBJ1-1; DNA: TGTGCCAGCACACACACGCCGGGTTTCGCTGAAGCTTTCTTT; CDR3: CASTHTPGFAEAFF
size: NA; D: NA; V: TRBV6-5; J: TRBJ2-3; DNA: TGTGCCAGCACCTTTACTTTAGATACGCAGTATTTT; CDR3: CASTFTLDTQYF
size: once; D: NA; V: TRBV7-9; J: TRBJ2-1; DNA: TGTGCCAGCAGCTTCGCGAGCTCCTACAATGAGCAGTTCTTC; CDR3: CASSFASSYNEQFF
size: once; D: NA; V: TRBV18; J: TRBJ2-1; DNA: TGTGCCAGCTCAATTTCCCGGGCAGGGGTCTACAATGAGCAGTTCTTC; CDR3: CASSISRAGVYNEQFF
size: NA; D: NA; V: TRBV18; J: TRBJ1-2; DNA: TGTGCCAGCTCACCCCGGGACACCGGGGGCTATGGCTACACCTTC; CDR3: CASSPRDTGGYGYTF
size: NA; D: TRBD1; V: TRBV19; J: TRBJ2-4; DNA: TGTGCCAGTAGTATAGGGGTCAGGGGGCTTAAAAACATTCAGTACTTC; CDR3: CASSIGVRGLKNIQYF
size: NA; D: NA; V: TRBV20-1; J: TRBJ2-7; DNA: TGCAGTGCAGCAACTAGTTACGAGCAGTACTTC; CDR3: CSAATSYEQYF
size: few; D: NA; V: TRBV5-1; J: TRBJ1-6; DNA: TGCGCCAGCAGCTTGGGGGTTTTAGGGGGTTCACCCCTCCACTTT; CDR3: CASSLGVLGGSPLHF
size: NA; D: NA; V: TRBV12-3/TRBV12-4; J: TRBJ2-7; DNA: TGTGCCAGCAGTTTAGGGCAGGGCGGCGAGCAGTACTTC; CDR3: CASSLGQGGEQYF
size: NA; D: TRBD1; V: TRBV7-6; J: TRBJ1-1; DNA: TGTGCCAGCAGCTTAGGTCAGGGGGCATCGAACACTGAAGCTTTCTTT; CDR3: CASSLGQGASNTEAFF
size: NA; D: NA; V: TRBV20-1; J: TRBJ1-1; DNA: TGCAGTGCTCGGGGGACGGCTGAAGCTTTCTTT; CDR3: CSARGTAEAFF
size: NA; D: NA; V: TRBV18; J: TRBJ1-1; DNA: TGTGCCAGCTCACCACAGTCTAGCGGCACTGAAGCTTTCTTT; CDR3: CASSPQSSGTEAFF
size: NA; D: TRBD1; V: TRBV7-2; J: TRBJ1-1; DNA: TGTGCCAGCAGGGTCCGACAGGGAGAAACTGAAGCTTTCTTT; CDR3: CASRVRQGETEAFF
size: NA; D: NA; V: TRBV7-2; J: TRBJ2-6; DNA: TGTGCCAGCAGCCCACCTGGGGCCAACGTCCTGACTTTC; CDR3: CASSPPGANVLTF
size: NA; D: NA; V: TRBV6-2/TRBV6-3; J: TRBJ2-2; DNA: TGTGCCAGCAGTTACCCCACGAACACCGGGGAGCTGTTTTTT; CDR3: CASSYPTNTGELFF
size: NA; D: TRBD1; V: TRBV3-1/TRBV3-2; J: TRBJ1-2; DNA: TGTGCCAGCAGCCATCGACAGGGTCCAAACTATGGCTACACCTTC; CDR3: CASSHRQGPNYGYTF
size: NA; D: NA; V: TRBV30; J: TRBJ1-2; DNA: TGTGCCTGGAGTGTAGAGGGGGATGGCTACACCTTC; CDR3: CAWSVEGDGYTF
size: NA; D: NA; V: TRBV30; J: TRBJ1-2; DNA: TGTGCCTGGAGTGTAGCGGCTGGCTACACCTTC; CDR3: CAWSVAAGYTF
size: NA; D: NA; V: TRBV20-1; J: TRBJ1-1; DNA: TGCAGTGCTAGAGGTGGCACTGAAGCTTTCTTT; CDR3: CSARGGTEAFF
size: NA; D: NA; V: TRBV5-1; J: TRBJ2-3; DNA: TGCGCCAGCAGCCGGCGGTCGAGGGGCTCCACAGATACGCAGTATTTT; CDR3: CASSRRSRGSTDTQYF
size: NA; D: TRBD2; V: TRBV9; J: TRBJ2-1; DNA: TGTGCCAGCAGCCTCAGCGGGGGCCCCTCCTACAATGAGCAGTTCTTC; CDR3: CASSLSGGPSYNEQFF
size: NA; D: TRBD1; V: TRBV7-3; J: TRBJ2-7; DNA: TGTGCCAGCAGCTTAAGCAGGGGGCGCCGCGAGCAGTACTTC; CDR3: CASSLSRGRREQYF
size: NA; D: NA; V: TRBV28; J: TRBJ1-1; DNA: TGTGCCAGCAGCTTACAGGGCTCTGAAGCTTTCTTT; CDR3: CASSLQGSEAFF
size: NA; D: TRBD1; V: TRBV4-2; J: TRBJ1-5; DNA: TGTGCCAGCAGCCAAGACTCCCAGGGGGAATCCAATCAGCCCCAGCATTTT; CDR3: CASSQDSQGESNQPQHF
size: NA; D: NA; V: TRBV6-5; J: TRBJ2-7; DNA: TGTGCCAGCAGTTACACCGGGACAACGGCCTACGAGCAGTACTTC; CDR3: CASSYTGTTAYEQYF
size: once; D: NA; V: TRBV6-5; J: TRBJ1-5; DNA: TGTGCCAGCGGGGGCAATCAGCCCCAGCATTTT; CDR3: CASGGNQPQHF
size: few; D: NA; V: TRBV12-3/TRBV12-4; J: TRBJ2-2; DNA: TGTGCCAGCAGTTTCCCCGGGGAGCTGTTTTTT; CDR3: CASSFPGELFF
size: NA; D: NA; V: TRBV4-1; J: TRBJ1-2; DNA: TGCGCCACCAGGGCAGGTATGGGCTACACCTTC; CDR3: CATRAGMGYTF
size: NA; D: NA; V: TRBV7-7; J: TRBJ2-3; DNA: TGTGCTAGCAGCTTATTAGGGGTGGAAACAGATACGCAGTATTTT; CDR3: CASSLLGVETDTQYF
size: NA; D: NA; V: TRBV4-2; J: TRBJ1-5; DNA: TGTGCCAGCAGCCAAGGCCAGGGATTTAGCAATCAGCCCCAGCATTTT; CDR3: CASSQGQGFSNQPQHF
size: NA; D: NA; V: TRBV6-4; J: TRBJ1-5; DNA: TGTGCCAGCAGTGGTCTGGGGCCGTGGGGTCAGCCCCAGCATTTT; CDR3: CASSGLGPWGQPQHF
size: few; D: NA; V: TRBV5-5; J: TRBJ1-6; DNA: TGTGCCAGCAGCCCCCCCGGGGGTCAGAATTCACCCCTCCACTTT; CDR3: CASSPPGGQNSPLHF
size: NA; D: NA; V: TRBV7-2; J: TRBJ2-3; DNA: TGTGCCAGCAGCTTAATTGGGGGGGCCTCAGATACGCAGTATTTT; CDR3: CASSLIGGASDTQYF
size: NA; D: NA; V: TRBV12-3/TRBV12-4; J: TRBJ1-1; DNA: TGTGCCAGCAGTTTTTCAAACACTGAAGCTTTCTTT; CDR3: CASSFSNTEAFF
size: NA; D: TRBD1; V: TRBV5-6; J: TRBJ1-6; DNA: TGTGCCAGCAGTTCACCGGGACAGGGGTTTCGGGATTCACCCCTCCACTTT; CDR3: CASSSPGQGFRDSPLHF
size: NA; D: TRBD1; V: TRBV7-6; J: TRBJ2-7; DNA: TGTGCCAGCACCCAAAGCGGGACAGGGGTTATCGAGCAGTACTTC; CDR3: CASTQSGTGVIEQYF
size: NA; D: TRBD1; V: TRBV14; J: TRBJ2-2; DNA: TGTGCCAGCAGCCCCAGAAGACAGGGGAGGATCACCGGGGAGCTGTTTTTT; CDR3: CASSPRRQGRITGELFF